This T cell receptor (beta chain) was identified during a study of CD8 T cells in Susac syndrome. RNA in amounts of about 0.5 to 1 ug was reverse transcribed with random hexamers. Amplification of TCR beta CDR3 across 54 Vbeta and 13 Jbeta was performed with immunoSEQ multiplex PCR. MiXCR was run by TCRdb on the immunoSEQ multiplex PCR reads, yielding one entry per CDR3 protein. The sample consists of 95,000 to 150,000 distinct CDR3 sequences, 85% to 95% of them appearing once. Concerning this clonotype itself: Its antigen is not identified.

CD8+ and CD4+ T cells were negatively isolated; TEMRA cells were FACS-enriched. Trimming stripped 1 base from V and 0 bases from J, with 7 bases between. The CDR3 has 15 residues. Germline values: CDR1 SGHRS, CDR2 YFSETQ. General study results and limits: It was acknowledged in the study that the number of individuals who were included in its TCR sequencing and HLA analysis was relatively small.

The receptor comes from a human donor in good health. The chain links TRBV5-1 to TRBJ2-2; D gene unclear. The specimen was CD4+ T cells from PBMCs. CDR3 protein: CASSLLSPNTGELFF. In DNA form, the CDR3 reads TGCGCCAGCAGCTTGCTCTCCCCGAACACCGGGGAGCTGTTTTTT. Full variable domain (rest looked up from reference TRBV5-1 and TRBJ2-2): KAGVTQTPRYLIKTRGQQVTLSCSPISGHRSVSWYQQTPGQGLQFLFEYFSETQRNKGNFPGRFSGRQFSNSRSEMNVSTLELGDSALYLCASSLLSPNTGELFFGEGSRLTVL.